This T cell receptor beta chain was profiled in a study of shared clonotypes between healthy human individuals. Findings of the study overall: Naive subsets typically showed greater estimated richness than memory subsets. Despite large depth, rarefaction showed incomplete sorted-subset sequencing.

The CDR3 totals 13 residues. Germline V gene lookup returns CDR1 LNHDA and CDR2 SQIVND (reference sequence). V lost 5 bases to trimming and J lost 7 bases, with 15 bases between them. Clones were sequenced by immunoSEQ multiplex PCR, and TCRdb holds only the in-frame ones, with some missing. The sample carries approximately 2,300,000 clones, 92% recorded once. About this clone itself: Its antigen is still unknown.

The TCR was taken from a young man in good health. Some clones in this sample may be carry-over from other donors' samples. The chain has TRBV19 and TRBJ2-7; maybe TRBD2 (6 bases). The sequenced sample consisted of naive CD4+ T cells from PBMCs. Subset reported: CD45RA+ positively selected. The CDR3 protein is CASSRLDRGEQYF. In nucleotides, the CDR3 is TGTGCCAGTAGTCGCCTAGACCGGGGGGAGCAGTACTTC.